These 7 T cell receptor beta chains originate from one sample sequenced in a study of cytomegalovirus exposure and HLA in healthy donors listed by TCRdb under 2017. Libraries were made using the immunoSEQ multiplex PCR assay. The multiplex PCR relied on a mix of 60 forward primers for TCR Vbeta segments and 13 reverse primers for TCR Jbeta segments. This is the immuneACCESS table as TCRdb keeps it, with only in-frame sequences that have V and J called. A part of the clones is gone; compared with another copy, unresolved V genes explain less than half, and the rest is unexplained. This sample holds approximately 110,000 clones; around 80% were observed only once. Under 15% of the sample is held by the ten biggest clonotypes. Source material: PBMCs. The receptors come from a woman in her fifties or sixties in good health and CMV-seropositive.

The chain employs TRBV2 and TRBJ2-5; TRBD2 matches at 8 bases. Per germline, CDR1 SNHLY and CDR2 FYNNEI. The CDR3 sequence is 15 residues long. Unmatched junction bases numbered 9, after V lost 8 bases and J lost 1 base. CDR3 amino acids: CASEGAGALQETQYF. The CDR3 DNA reads TGTGCCAGCGAAGGAGCGGGGGCCCTCCAAGAGACCCAGTACTTC. Combining the CDR3 with reference TRBV2 and TRBJ2-5 gives the whole variable domain EPEVTQTPSHQVTQMGQEVILRCVPISNHLYFYWYRQILGQKVEFLVSFYNNEISEKSEIFDDQFSVERPDGSNFTLKIRSTKLEDSAMYFCASEGAGALQETQYFGPGTRLLVL.

This clone was seen more than once but under ten times. The rearrangement joins TRBV7-2 to TRBJ1-3; perhaps TRBD1 as D (6 bases). Trimming took 5 bases from V and 2 from J, leaving 16 bases between them. The CDR3 contains 16 residues. Per the germline V gene, CDR1 is SGHTA and CDR2 is FQGNSA. The CDR3 DNA reads as TGTGCCAGCAGCAGGGGGGGGGCGGGCCCTGGAAACACCATATATTTT. Protein sequence: CASSRGGAGPGNTIYF.

This clone has more than one count but fewer than ten. The chain couples TRBV9 to TRBJ2-5, with 8 bases lining up with TRBD1. Germline CDR1 reads SGDLS; CDR2 reads YYNGEE. V gave up 2 bases and J gave up 1 base; unmatched junction bases: 10. This CDR3 contains 17 residues. CDR3 coding DNA: TGTGCCAGCAGCGTCGGACAGGGCATTTATCCCCAAGAGACCCAGTACTTC. It codes for CASSVGQGIYPQETQYF.

The chain employs TRBV4-1 and TRBJ2-2; TRBD1 matches at 12 bases. There are 19 residues in the CDR3. Trimming at V came to 3 bases and at J to 3 bases, leaving 11 bases not matched to a gene. Germline CDR1 is MGHRA and CDR2 is YSYEKL. The CDR3 DNA is TGCGCCAGCAGCCACCGACCGGGACAGGGGGCGCGGGACACCGGGGAGCTGTTTTTT. Translating it yields CASSHRPGQGARDTGELFF.

The rearrangement joins TRBV7-2 to TRBJ1-1, with D unclear. This CDR3 region has 13 residues. Germline V gene data show CDR1 as SGHTA and CDR2 as FQGNSA. V was trimmed by 5 bases and J by 6 bases, leaving 13 bases between them. CDR3 in DNA: TGTGCCAGCAGCACCCGGAGTTCGGCTGAAGCTTTCTTT. Translated: CASSTRSSAEAFF.

This clone was observed once. Here the CDR3 DNA reads TGTGCCAGCTCACCATCCCTTACAGGCCCCGGGGAGCTGTTTTTT. Residues: CASSPSLTGPGELFF. The chain combines TRBV18 with TRBJ2-2; D is possibly TRBD1 (5 bases). V shed 2 bases and J shed 6 bases, with 13 bases lying between them. Germline V lookup: CDR1 KGHSH, CDR2 LQKENI. CDR3 length: 15 amino acids.

This clone was seen a few times. The chain couples TRBV19 to TRBJ2-5, with D possibly TRBD1 on 5 matching bases. The CDR3 consists of 13 residues. V lost 6 bases and J lost 5, with 13 bases in between. Germline CDR1 is LNHDA and CDR2 is SQIVND (reference sequence). CDR3 sequence (DNA): TGTGCCAGTAGGGGCAGGGCACGGGAGACCCAGTACTTC. It translates to CASRGRARETQYF.